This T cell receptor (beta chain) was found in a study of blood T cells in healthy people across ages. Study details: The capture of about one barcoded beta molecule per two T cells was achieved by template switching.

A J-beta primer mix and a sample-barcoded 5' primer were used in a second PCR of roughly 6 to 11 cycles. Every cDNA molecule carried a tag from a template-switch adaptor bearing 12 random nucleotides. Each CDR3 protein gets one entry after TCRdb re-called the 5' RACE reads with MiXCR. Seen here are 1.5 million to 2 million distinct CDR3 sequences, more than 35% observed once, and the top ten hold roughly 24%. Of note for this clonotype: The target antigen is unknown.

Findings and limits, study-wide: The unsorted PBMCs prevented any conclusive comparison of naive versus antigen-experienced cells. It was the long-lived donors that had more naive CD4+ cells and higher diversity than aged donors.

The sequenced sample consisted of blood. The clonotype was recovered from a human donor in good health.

CDR3 region: CASSQRSSYTDTQYF. The CDR3 nucleotides are TGTGCCAGCAGCCAGCGATCGAGTTACACAGATACGCAGTATTTT. V and J are TRBV9 and TRBJ2-3; D call uncertain. Trimming took 4 bases from V and 2 from J, leaving 14 bases between them. The CDR3 covers 15 residues. Germline CDR1 and CDR2: SGDLS and YYNGEE.